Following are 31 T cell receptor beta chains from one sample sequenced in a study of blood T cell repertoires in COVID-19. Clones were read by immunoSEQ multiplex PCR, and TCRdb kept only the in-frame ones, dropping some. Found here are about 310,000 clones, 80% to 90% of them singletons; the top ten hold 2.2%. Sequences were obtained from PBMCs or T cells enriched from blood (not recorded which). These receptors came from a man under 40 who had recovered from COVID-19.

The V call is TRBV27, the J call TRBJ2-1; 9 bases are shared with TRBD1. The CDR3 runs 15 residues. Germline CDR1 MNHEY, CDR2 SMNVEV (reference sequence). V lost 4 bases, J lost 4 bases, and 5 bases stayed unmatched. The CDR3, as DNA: TGTGCCAGCAGTTCCCGGGACAGGGAGTACAATGAGCAGTTCTTC. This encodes CASSSRDREYNEQFF.

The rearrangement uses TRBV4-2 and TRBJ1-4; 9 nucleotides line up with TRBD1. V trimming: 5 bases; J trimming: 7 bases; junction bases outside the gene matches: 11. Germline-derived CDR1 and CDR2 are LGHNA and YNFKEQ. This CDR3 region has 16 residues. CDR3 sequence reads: CASSSGPDRGVEKLFF. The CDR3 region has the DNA TGTGCCAGCAGCTCGGGACCGGACAGGGGTGTTGAAAAACTGTTTTTT.

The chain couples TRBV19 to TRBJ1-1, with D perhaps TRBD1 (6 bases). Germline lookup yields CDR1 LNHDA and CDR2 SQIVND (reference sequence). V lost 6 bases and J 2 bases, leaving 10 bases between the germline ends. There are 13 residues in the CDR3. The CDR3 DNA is TGTGCCAGTAGGGACAGCCCAAACACTGAAGCTTTCTTT. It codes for CASRDSPNTEAFF.

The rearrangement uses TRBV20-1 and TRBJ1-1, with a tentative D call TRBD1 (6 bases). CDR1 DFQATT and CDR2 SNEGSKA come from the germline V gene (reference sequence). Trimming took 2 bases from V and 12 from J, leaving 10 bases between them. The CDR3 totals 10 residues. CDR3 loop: CSARQGKTFF. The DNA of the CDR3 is TGCAGTGCTAGACAGGGGAAAACTTTCTTT.

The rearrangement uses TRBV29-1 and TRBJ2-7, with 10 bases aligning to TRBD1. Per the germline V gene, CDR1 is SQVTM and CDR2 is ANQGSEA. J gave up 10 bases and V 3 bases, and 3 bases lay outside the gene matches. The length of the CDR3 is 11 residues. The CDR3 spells CSVDGDRGQYF. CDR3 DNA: TGCAGCGTTGACGGGGACAGGGGTCAGTACTTC.

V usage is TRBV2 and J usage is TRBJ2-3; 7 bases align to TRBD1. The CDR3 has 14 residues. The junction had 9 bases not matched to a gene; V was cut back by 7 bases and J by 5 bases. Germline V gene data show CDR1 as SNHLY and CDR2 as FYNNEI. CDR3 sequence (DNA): TGTGCCAGCACTACGGGACAGAATGAAGATACGCAGTATTTT. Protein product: CASTTGQNEDTQYF.

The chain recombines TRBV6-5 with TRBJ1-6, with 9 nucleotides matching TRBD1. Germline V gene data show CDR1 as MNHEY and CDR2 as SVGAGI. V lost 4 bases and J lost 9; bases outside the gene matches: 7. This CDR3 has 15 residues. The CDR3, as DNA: TGTGCCAGCAGTTCGTCGGGACAGGGAAGTTCACCCCTCCACTTT. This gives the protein CASSSSGQGSSPLHF.

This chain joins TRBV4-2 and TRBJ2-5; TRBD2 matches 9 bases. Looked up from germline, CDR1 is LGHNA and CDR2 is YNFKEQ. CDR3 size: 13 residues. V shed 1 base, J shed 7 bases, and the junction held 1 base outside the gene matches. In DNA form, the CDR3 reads TGTGCCAGCAGCCAAGGGACTAGCGTGACCCAGTACTTC. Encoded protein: CASSQGTSVTQYF.

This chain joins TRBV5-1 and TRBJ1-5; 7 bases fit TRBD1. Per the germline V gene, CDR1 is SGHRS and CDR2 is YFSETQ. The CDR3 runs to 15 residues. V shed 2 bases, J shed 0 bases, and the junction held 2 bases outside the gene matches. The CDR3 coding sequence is TGCGCCAGCAGCTTTGGGACAGCTAGCAATCAGCCCCAGCATTTT. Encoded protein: CASSFGTASNQPQHF.

CDR3 protein: CASSYTPDRVGYEQYF. In DNA form, the CDR3 reads TGTGCCAGCAGTTACACTCCGGACAGGGTGGGCTACGAGCAGTACTTC. The chain couples TRBV6-2 or TRBV6-3 to TRBJ2-7; TRBD1 matches at 8 bases. Germline lookup yields CDR1 MNHEY and CDR2 SVGEGT. Trimming took 2 bases from V and 3 from J; bases not matched to a gene: 9. CDR3 size: 16 residues.

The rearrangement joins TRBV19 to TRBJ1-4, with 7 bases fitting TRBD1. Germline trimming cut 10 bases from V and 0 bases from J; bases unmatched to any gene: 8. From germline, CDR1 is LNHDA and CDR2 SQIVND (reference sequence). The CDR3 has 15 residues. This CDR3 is CATQDRASTNEKLFF. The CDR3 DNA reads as TGTGCCACGCAAGACAGGGCGTCAACTAATGAAAAACTGTTTTTT.

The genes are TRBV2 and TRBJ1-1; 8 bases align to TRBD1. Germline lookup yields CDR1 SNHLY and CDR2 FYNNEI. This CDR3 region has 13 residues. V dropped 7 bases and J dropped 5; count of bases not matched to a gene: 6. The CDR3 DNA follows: TGTGCCAGCAATCAGGGGGCAGGTACTGAAGCTTTCTTT. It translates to CASNQGAGTEAFF.

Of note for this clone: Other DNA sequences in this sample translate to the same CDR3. CDR3 loop: CASSQVPGGNQPQHF. Here the CDR3 DNA reads TGTGCCAGCAGCCAAGTGCCGGGAGGAAATCAGCCCCAGCATTTT. This rearrangement joins TRBV3-1 (or the pseudogene TRBV3-2) to TRBJ1-5; no reliable D call. Germline V gene data show CDR1 as LGHDT and CDR2 as YNNKEL (reference sequence). The ends were cut back, 1 base at V and 4 bases at J, with 11 bases in the middle. CDR3 length: 15 amino acids.

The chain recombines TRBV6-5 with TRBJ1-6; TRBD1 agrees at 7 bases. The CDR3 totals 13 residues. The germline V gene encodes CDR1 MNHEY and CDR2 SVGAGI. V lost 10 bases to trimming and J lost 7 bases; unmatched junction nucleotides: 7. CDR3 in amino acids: CATQGGPNSPLHF. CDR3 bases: TGTGCCACCCAGGGGGGTCCGAATTCACCCCTCCACTTT.

CDR3 in DNA: TGCGCCAGCAGCCAAGAGCGCGGTTACGAGCAGTACTTC. Translated: CASSQERGYEQYF. This chain links TRBV4-1 with TRBJ2-7; D ambiguous. Trimming removed 0 bases at V and 4 bases at J, with 7 bases between. The CDR3 consists of 13 residues. CDR1 MGHRA and CDR2 YSYEKL come from the germline V gene.

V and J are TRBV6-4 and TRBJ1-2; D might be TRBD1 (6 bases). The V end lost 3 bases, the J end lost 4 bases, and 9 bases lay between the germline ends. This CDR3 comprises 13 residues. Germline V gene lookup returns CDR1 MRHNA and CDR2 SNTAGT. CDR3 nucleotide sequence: TGTGCCAGCAGTGATACAGGGAGCTATGGCTACACCTTC. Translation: CASSDTGSYGYTF.

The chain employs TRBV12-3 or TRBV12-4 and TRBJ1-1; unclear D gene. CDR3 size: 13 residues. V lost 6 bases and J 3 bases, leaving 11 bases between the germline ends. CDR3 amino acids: CASSRELYTEAFF. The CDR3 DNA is TGTGCCAGCAGCCGAGAACTATACACTGAAGCTTTCTTT.

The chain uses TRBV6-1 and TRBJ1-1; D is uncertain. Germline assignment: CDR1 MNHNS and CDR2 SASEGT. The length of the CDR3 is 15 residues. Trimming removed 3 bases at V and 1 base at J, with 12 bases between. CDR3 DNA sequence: TGTGCCAGCAGTGATTGGAGGCAGGCGAACACTGAAGCTTTCTTT. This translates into CASSDWRQANTEAFF.

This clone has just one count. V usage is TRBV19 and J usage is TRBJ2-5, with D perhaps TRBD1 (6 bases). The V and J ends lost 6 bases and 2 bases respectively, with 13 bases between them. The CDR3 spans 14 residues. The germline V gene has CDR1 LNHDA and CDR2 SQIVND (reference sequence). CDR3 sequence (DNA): TGTGCCAGTAGCGGATCGAGGGGGCAAGAGACCCAGTACTTC. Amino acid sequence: CASSGSRGQETQYF.

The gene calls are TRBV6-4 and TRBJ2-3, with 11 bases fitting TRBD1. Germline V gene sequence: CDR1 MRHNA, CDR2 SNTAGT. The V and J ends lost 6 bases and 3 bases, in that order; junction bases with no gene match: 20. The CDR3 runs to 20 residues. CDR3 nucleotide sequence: TGTGCCAGCAGAACTTCACTAGTGACCTGGACAGGGGGCTTAACAGATACGCAGTATTTT. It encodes CASRTSLVTWTGGLTDTQYF.

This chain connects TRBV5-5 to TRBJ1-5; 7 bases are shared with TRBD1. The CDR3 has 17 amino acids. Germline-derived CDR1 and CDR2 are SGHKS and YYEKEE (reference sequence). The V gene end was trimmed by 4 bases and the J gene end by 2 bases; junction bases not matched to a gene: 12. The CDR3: CASSRDRVRIRNQPQHF. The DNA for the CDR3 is TGTGCCAGCAGCCGAGACAGGGTGAGAATTCGCAATCAGCCCCAGCATTTT.

CDR3 coding DNA: TGTGCCAGCAGCTTAATTCCGGGGGGGCTATACAATGAGCAGTTCTTC. Translation gives CASSLIPGGLYNEQFF. The V and J genes are TRBV7-8 and TRBJ2-1, with TRBD2 identical over 8 bases. This CDR3 has 16 residues. The ends lost 2 bases at V and 4 bases at J; junction bases unmatched: 7. Looked up from germline, CDR1 is SGHVS and CDR2 is FQNEAQ.

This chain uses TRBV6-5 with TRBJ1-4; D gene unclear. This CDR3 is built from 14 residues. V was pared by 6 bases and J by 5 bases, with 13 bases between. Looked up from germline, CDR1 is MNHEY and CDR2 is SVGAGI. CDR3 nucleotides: TGTGCCAGCAGGTCCGGGAGCGGGAATGAAAAACTGTTTTTT. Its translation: CASRSGSGNEKLFF.

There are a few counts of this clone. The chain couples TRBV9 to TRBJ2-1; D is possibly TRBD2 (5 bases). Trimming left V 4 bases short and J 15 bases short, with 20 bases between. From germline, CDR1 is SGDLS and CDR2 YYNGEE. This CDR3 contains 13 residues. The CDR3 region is CASSPHLLGGAFF. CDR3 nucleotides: TGTGCCAGCAGCCCCCACCTACTAGGCGGCGCGTTCTTC.

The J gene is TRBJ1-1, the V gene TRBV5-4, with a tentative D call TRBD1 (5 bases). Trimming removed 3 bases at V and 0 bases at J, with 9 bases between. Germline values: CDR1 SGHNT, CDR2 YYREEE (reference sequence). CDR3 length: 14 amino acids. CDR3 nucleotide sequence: TGTGCCAGCAGCTCCAGGGTGATGAACACTGAAGCTTTCTTT. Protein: CASSSRVMNTEAFF.

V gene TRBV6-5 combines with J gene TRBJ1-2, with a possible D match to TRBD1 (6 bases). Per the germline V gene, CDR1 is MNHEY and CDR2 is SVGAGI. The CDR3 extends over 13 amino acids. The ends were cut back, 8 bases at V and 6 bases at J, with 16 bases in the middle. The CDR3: CASSAAGVDGYTF. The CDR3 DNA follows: TGTGCCAGCTCCGCGGCAGGGGTAGATGGCTACACCTTC.

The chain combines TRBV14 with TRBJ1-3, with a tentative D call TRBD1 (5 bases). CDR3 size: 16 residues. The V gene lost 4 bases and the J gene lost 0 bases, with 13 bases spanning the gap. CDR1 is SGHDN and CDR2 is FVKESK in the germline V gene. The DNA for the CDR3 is TGTGCCAGCAGCCGAGACCTCGGGGGCTCTGGAAACACCATATATTTT. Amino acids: CASSRDLGGSGNTIYF. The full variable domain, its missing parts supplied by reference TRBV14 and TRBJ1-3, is EAGVTQFPSHSVIEKGQTVTLRCDPISGHDNLYWYRRVMGKEIKFLLHFVKESKQDESGMPNNRFLAERTGGTYSTLKVQPAELEDSGVYFCASSRDLGGSGNTIYFGEGSWLTVV.

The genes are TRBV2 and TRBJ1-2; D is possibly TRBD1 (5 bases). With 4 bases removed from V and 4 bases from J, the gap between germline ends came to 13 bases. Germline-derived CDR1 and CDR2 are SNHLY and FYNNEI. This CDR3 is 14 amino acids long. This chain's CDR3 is CASSVGGLFYGYTF. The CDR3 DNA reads TGTGCCAGCAGTGTTGGGGGGTTATTCTATGGCTACACCTTC.

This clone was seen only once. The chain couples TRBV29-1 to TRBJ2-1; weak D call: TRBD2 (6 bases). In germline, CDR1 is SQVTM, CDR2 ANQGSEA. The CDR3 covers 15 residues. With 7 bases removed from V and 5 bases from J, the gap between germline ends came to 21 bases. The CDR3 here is CSAEHSRRGDNEQFF. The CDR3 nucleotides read TGCAGCGCCGAGCACTCGCGGAGGGGAGACAATGAGCAGTTCTTC.

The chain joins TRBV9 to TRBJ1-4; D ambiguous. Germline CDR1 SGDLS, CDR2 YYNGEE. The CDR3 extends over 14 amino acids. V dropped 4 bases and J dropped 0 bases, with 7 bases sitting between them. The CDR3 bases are TGTGCCAGCAGCCGGGGAACAACTAATGAAAAACTGTTTTTT. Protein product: CASSRGTTNEKLFF.

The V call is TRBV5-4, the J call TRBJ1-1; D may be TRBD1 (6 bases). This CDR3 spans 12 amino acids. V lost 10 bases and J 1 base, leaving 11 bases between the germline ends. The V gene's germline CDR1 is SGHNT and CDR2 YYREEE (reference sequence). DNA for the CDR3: TGTGCCCTAGGGGGTTGGAACACTGAAGCTTTCTTT. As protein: CALGGWNTEAFF.